One and the same sample provided the 12 T cell receptor beta chains below, sequenced in a study of blood T cell repertoires in COVID-19. TCRdb's table, derived via immunoSEQ multiplex PCR, lists solely in-frame clones and lacks some. The repertoire has over 250,000 clones, more than 75% of them found once; the top ten carry around 2%. Sequencing was done on a sample of PBMCs or T cells enriched from blood (not recorded which). The origin of the receptors is a woman aged 60 to 75 in a cohort exposed to, infected with or recovered from COVID-19 (not recorded which).

The gene calls are TRBV21-1 and TRBJ1-4. TRBV21-1 is tagged as a pseudogene. The CDR3 runs to 16 residues. The CDR3: CASSKGASNSNEKLFF. As DNA, the CDR3 is TGTGCCAGCAGCAAAGGTGCGTCCAATTCTAATGAAAAACTGTTTTTT.

The rearrangement uses TRBV19 and TRBJ2-7, with TRBD1 matching 7 bases. The CDR3 is 12 residues long. V lost 5 bases to trimming and J lost 5 bases; unmatched junction nucleotides: 3. CDR1 LNHDA and CDR2 SQIVND come from the germline V gene (reference sequence). This CDR3 reads CASSPGGNEQYF. The CDR3 nucleotides read TGTGCCAGTAGTCCAGGGGGAAACGAGCAGTACTTC.

Comments on this clone: Additional DNA sequences in this sample encode the identical CDR3. The V call is TRBV7-6, the J call TRBJ2-3; D perhaps matches TRBD1 (5 bases). Trimming pared 0 bases from V and 1 base from J, leaving 5 bases between. The germline V gene encodes CDR1 SGHVS and CDR2 FNYEAQ. The CDR3 consists of 14 residues. The CDR3 sequence: CASSLAGGTDTQYF. CDR3 coding DNA: TGTGCCAGCAGCTTAGCAGGGGGCACAGATACGCAGTATTTT.

The V and J genes are TRBV5-1 and TRBJ2-7; 11 bases are shared with TRBD2. V lost 0 bases, J lost 2 bases, and 7 bases stayed unmatched. Germline values: CDR1 SGHRS, CDR2 YFSETQ. CDR3 length: 17 amino acids. CDR3 sequence reads: CASSLGARLAGTYEQYF. As DNA, the CDR3 is TGCGCCAGCAGCTTGGGGGCCCGACTAGCGGGGACCTACGAGCAGTACTTC.

The J gene is TRBJ1-1, the V gene TRBV5-4; a possible D gene is TRBD1 (5 bases). This CDR3 region has 15 residues. V lost 4 bases and J lost 0, with 13 bases in between. Germline CDR1 is SGHNT and CDR2 is YYREEE (reference sequence). The CDR3: CASSTNGGVNTEAFF. The CDR3 DNA sequence: TGTGCCAGCAGCACGAACGGGGGGGTGAACACTGAAGCTTTCTTT.

J is TRBJ1-2 and V is TRBV27; 9 nucleotides line up with TRBD1. V shed 6 bases, J shed 4 bases, and the junction held 6 bases outside the gene matches. This CDR3 has 14 residues. In germline, CDR1 is MNHEY, CDR2 SMNVEV (reference sequence). The CDR3 is CASRRTGEGYGYTF. CDR3 in DNA: TGTGCCAGCAGGCGGACAGGGGAAGGCTATGGCTACACCTTC.

This rearrangement joins TRBV19 to TRBJ1-3; D is uncertain. This CDR3 comprises 14 residues. Looked up from germline, CDR1 is LNHDA and CDR2 is SQIVND (reference sequence). V lost 9 bases and J 0 bases, leaving 12 bases between the germline ends. The CDR3 loop reads CASRTGNSGNTIYF. The DNA of the CDR3 is TGTGCCAGCCGTACGGGGAACTCTGGAAACACCATATATTTT.

The chain combines TRBV15 with TRBJ2-7, with 8 bases lining up with TRBD1. This CDR3 spans 14 amino acids. In germline, CDR1 is LNHNV, CDR2 YYDKDF (reference sequence). Trimming removed 3 bases from V and 4 bases from J; junction bases left unmatched: 5. Here the CDR3 DNA reads TGTGCCACCAGCAGCCCGGGACAGGCGTACGAGCAGTACTTC. It translates to CATSSPGQAYEQYF.

This sequence joins TRBV7-2 and TRBJ2-2, with 7 bases identical to TRBD2. Trimming at V came to 1 base and at J to 4 bases, leaving 6 bases not matched to a gene. The CDR3 contains 16 residues. The germline gives CDR1 SGHTA, CDR2 FQGNSA. CDR3 region: CASSLVRPGGTGELFF. CDR3 sequence (DNA): TGTGCCAGCAGCTTAGTCCGGCCGGGAGGCACCGGGGAGCTGTTTTTT.

The V and J genes are TRBV19 and TRBJ1-5; 7 positions agree with TRBD1. Germline-derived CDR1 and CDR2 are LNHDA and SQIVND (reference sequence). The V and J ends lost 3 bases and 4 bases, in that order; junction bases with no gene match: 6. The CDR3 length is 15 residues. The CDR3 nucleotides are TGTGCCAGTAGTATCCCCCGGGGACAGAATCAGCCCCAGCATTTT. Protein: CASSIPRGQNQPQHF.

A few counts support this clone. The chain couples TRBV7-9 to TRBJ2-2, with TRBD1 identical over 10 bases. The CDR3 consists of 18 residues. From germline, CDR1 is SEHNR and CDR2 FQNEAQ (reference sequence). V lost 4 bases to trimming and J lost 0 bases; unmatched junction nucleotides: 8. CDR3 loop: CASSSPGQGTSNTGELFF. CDR3 sequence (DNA): TGTGCCAGCAGCTCTCCGGGACAGGGGACATCGAACACCGGGGAGCTGTTTTTT.

V is TRBV3-1 (or the pseudogene TRBV3-2) and J is TRBJ2-5; D gene unclear. The germline gives CDR1 LGHDT, CDR2 YNNKEL (reference sequence). The V and J ends lost 0 bases and 3 bases respectively, with 5 bases between them. CDR3 length: 13 residues. CDR3 sequence: CASSQDGEETQYF. CDR3 sequence (DNA): TGTGCCAGCAGCCAAGATGGAGAAGAGACCCAGTACTTC.